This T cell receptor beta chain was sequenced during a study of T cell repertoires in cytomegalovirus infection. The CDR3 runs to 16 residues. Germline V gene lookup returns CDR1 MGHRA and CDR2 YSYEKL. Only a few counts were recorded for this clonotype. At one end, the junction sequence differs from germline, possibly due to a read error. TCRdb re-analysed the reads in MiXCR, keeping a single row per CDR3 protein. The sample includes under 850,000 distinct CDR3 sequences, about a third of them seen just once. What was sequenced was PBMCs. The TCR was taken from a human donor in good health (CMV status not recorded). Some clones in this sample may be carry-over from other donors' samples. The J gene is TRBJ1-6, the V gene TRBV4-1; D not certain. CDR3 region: CASSQDLRLEGSPLHF. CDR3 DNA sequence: TGTGCCAGCAGCCAAGATTTGAGACTGGAGGGTTCACCCCTCCACTTT.